These T cell receptor beta chains were read from a single sample in a study of T cell repertoires in cytomegalovirus infection. TCRdb called the reads again in MiXCR, with one record for every CDR3 protein. The sample shows 150,000 to 200,000 distinct CDR3 sequences, roughly a fifth of them seen only once. The sample taken for sequencing was PBMCs. Every receptor here comes from a human donor in good health (CMV status not recorded). Some clones in this sample may be carry-over from other donors' samples. CDR3s include the opening cysteine and the closing phenylalanine or tryptophan.

TRBV19	TRBJ2-2	CASSIPGVGGELFF
TRBV7-9	TRBJ2-2	CASSLEGTWNTGELFF
TRBV5-3	TRBJ1-1	CASNRGGRTEAFF
TRBV20-1	TRBJ2-7	CSAKLAGVYEQYF
TRBV7-2	TRBJ2-7	CASSFRPTYEQYF
TRBV7-2	TRBJ2-5	CASSLFGRGGTQYF
TRBV27	TRBJ1-5	CASSARDQSNQPQHF
TRBV20-1	TRBJ1-1	CSAPRQGNTEAFF
TRBV7-2	TRBJ1-5	CASSLSTGALGQPQHF
TRBV5-5	TRBJ2-2	CASSLHGTGGLTGELFF
TRBV20-1	TRBJ2-4	CSARLGNIQYF
TRBV2	TRBJ2-4	CASSEPRGGKNIQYF
TRBV20-1	TRBJ2-3	CSARVPTTTDTQYF
TRBV7-2	TRBJ1-5	CASSPGRRGSNQPQHF
TRBV6-1	TRBJ1-5	CASSSGTHGSQPQHF
TRBV4-1	TRBJ1-2	CASSPTGQGNYGYTF
TRBV25-1	TRBJ2-7	CASISDLPLEQYF
TRBV2	TRBJ2-7	CASSSLDSDYEQYF
TRBV7-9	TRBJ1-1	CASSLEGQAFF
TRBV19	TRBJ1-1	CASILTGAHTEAFF
TRBV5-6	TRBJ2-7	CASSGEWQGNYEQYF
TRBV2	TRBJ2-2	CASGQVNTGELFF
TRBV5-1	TRBJ2-7	CASSFRRFRGGLSYEQYF
TRBV7-9	TRBJ2-1	CASSTTSGRNHEQFF
TRBV14	TRBJ1-6	CASSRQGGGYSPLHF
TRBV11-2	TRBJ2-2	CASNTLRGQAGELFF
TRBV12-3/TRBV12-4	TRBJ1-2	CASSLQGTYGYTF
TRBV7-2	TRBJ2-1	CASSPAGRDEQFF
TRBV3-1	TRBJ2-7	CASSRRVGPSGSSYEQYF
TRBV7-2	TRBJ1-1	CASSLLPFTEAFF
TRBV19	TRBJ2-2	CASSIDGGNTGELFF
TRBV20-1	TRBJ1-1	CSAGGTEAFF
TRBV9	TRBJ2-7	CASSVDHEQYF
TRBV7-2	TRBJ2-7	CASSLEGQGSYEQYF
TRBV7-6	TRBJ2-1	CASRLGMGNEQFF
TRBV12-5	TRBJ1-3	CASGFDGNTIYF
TRBV27	TRBJ2-2	CASSLRPPWTGNTGELFF
TRBV7-2	TRBJ2-2	CASSARDRTGELFF
TRBV29-1	TRBJ1-1	CSVHRVRNTEAFF
TRBV6-6	TRBJ2-2	CASTPRLTGYTGELFF
TRBV7-2	TRBJ2-2	CASSPFGELFF
TRBV10-3	TRBJ1-2	CAVTPGANYGYTF
TRBV12-3/TRBV12-4	TRBJ1-3	CASSLAVGNTIYF
TRBV4-1	TRBJ2-7	CASSPRIEYSEQYF
TRBV12-3/TRBV12-4	TRBJ2-3	CASRRGPLSDTQYF
TRBV6-2/TRBV6-3	TRBJ2-2	CATGKLAVNTGELFF
TRBV5-1	TRBJ1-4	CASSPGQLSEKLFF
TRBV20-1	TRBJ1-2	CSAPARGINYGYTF
TRBV20-1	TRBJ1-5	CSARPTGDNQPQHF
TRBV29-1	TRBJ2-7	CSVATGTYEQYF
TRBV28	TRBJ1-1	CASSLYLSSEAFF
TRBV7-8	TRBJ1-2	CASSRSTVNYGYTF
TRBV7-2	TRBJ2-7	CASSVGGAREQYF
TRBV14	TRBJ2-7	CASSHLGLAGGYEQYF
TRBV7-9	TRBJ1-6	CASSGGQGGRSPLHF
TRBV12-3/TRBV12-4	TRBJ2-2	CASSFSQGTRRTGELFF
TRBV12-3/TRBV12-4	TRBJ1-4	CASSLGRKTNEKLFF
TRBV7-2	TRBJ2-1	CASSQRQGTYNEQFF